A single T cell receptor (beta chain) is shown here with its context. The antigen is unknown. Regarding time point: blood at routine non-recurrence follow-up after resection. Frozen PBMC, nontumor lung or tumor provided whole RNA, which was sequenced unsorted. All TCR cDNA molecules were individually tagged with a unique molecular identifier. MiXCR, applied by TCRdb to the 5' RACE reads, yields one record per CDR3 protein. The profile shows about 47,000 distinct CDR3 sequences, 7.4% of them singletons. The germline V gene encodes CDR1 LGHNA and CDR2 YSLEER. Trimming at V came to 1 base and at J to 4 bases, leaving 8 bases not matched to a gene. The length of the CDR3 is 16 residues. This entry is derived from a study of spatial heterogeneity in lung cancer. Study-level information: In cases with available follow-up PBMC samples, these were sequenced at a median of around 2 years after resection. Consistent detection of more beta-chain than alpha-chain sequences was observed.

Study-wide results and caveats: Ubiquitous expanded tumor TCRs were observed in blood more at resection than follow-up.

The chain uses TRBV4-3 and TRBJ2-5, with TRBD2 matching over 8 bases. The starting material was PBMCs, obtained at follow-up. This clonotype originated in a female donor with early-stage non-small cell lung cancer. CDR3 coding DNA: TGCGCCAGCAGCCAAGGACGGGACGGGGGGGGAGAGACCCAGTACTTC. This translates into CASSQGRDGGGETQYF.